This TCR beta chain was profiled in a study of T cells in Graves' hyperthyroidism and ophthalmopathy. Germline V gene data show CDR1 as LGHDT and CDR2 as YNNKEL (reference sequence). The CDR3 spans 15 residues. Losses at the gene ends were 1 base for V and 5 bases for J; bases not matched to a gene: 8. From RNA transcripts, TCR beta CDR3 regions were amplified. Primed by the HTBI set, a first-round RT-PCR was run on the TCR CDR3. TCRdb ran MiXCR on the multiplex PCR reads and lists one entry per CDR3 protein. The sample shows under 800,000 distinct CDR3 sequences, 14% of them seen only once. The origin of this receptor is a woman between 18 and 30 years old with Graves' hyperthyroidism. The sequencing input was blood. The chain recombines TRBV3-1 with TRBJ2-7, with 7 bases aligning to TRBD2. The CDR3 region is CASSQVASGNHEQYF. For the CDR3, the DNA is TGTGCCAGCAGCCAAGTCGCCAGCGGGAACCACGAGCAGTACTTC.